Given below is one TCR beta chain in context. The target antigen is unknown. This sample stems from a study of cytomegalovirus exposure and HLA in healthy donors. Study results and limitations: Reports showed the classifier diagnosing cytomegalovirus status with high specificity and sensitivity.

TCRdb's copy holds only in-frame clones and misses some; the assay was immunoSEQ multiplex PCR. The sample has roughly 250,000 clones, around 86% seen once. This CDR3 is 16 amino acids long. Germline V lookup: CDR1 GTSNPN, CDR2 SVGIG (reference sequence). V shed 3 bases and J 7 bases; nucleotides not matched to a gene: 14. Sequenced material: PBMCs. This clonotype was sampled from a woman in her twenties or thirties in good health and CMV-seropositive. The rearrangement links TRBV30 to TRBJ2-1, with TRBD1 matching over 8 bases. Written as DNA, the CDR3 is TGTGCCTGGAGCCTCCCCAGGGGGCGAGATTGGAATGAGCAGTTCTTC. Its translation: CAWSLPRGRDWNEQFF. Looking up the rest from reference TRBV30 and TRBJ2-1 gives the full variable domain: SQTIHQWPATLVQPVGSPLSLECTVEGTSNPNLYWYRQAAGRGLQLLFYSVGIGQISSEVPQNLSASRPQDRQFILSSKKLLLSDSGFYLCAWSLPRGRDWNEQFFGPGTRLTVL.